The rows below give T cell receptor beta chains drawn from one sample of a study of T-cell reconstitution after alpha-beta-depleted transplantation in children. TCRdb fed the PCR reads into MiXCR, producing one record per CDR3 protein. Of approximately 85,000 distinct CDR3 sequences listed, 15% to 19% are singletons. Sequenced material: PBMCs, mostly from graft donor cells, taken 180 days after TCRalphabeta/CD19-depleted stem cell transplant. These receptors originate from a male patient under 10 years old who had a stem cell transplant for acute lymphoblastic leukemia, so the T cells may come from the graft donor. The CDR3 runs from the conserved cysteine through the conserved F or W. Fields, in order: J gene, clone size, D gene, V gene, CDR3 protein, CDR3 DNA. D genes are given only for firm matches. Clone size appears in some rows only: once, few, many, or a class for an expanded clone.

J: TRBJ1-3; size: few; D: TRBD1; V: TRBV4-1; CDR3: CASSPGQGGSGNTIYF; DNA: TGCGCCAGCAGCCCCGGACAGGGGGGCTCTGGAAACACCATATATTTT
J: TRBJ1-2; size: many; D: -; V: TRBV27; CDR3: CASSPPGTLLIDGYTF; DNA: TGTGCCAGCAGCCCCCCCGGGACACTCCTCATTGATGGCTACACCTTC
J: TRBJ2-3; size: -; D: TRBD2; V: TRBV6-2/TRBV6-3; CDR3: CASSYGGGVADTQYF; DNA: TGTGCCAGCAGTTACGGCGGGGGAGTGGCAGATACGCAGTATTTT
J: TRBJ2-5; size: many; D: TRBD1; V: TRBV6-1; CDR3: CASGARGPRGETQYF; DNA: TGTGCCAGCGGGGCCAGGGGGCCCCGTGGGGAGACCCAGTACTTC
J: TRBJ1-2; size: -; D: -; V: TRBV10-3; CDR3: CAIFVGDRGGYTF; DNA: TGTGCCATCTTTGTCGGGGACCGTGGCGGCTACACCTTC
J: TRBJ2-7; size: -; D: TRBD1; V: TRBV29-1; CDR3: CSVRDSSYEQYF; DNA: TGCAGCGTGAGGGACAGTTCCTACGAGCAGTACTTC
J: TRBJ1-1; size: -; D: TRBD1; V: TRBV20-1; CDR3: CSARDQGAGTEAFF; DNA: TGCAGTGCTAGAGACCAGGGGGCCGGCACTGAAGCTTTCTTT
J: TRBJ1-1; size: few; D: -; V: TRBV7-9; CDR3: CASNTLTVNTEAFF; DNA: TGTGCCAGCAACACCCTGACAGTAAACACTGAAGCTTTCTTT
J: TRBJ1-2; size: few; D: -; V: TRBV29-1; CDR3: CSVIRTNGYTF; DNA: TGCAGCGTTATCCGGACGAATGGCTACACCTTC
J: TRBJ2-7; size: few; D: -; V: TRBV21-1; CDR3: CATFQGHSYEQYF; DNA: TGTGCCACCTTTCAGGGACACTCCTACGAGCAGTACTTC
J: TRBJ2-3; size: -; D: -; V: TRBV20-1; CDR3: CSASPADTQYF; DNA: TGCAGTGCTAGCCCTGCAGATACGCAGTATTTT